This TCR beta chain was identified in a study of blood T cell repertoires in COVID-19. On the study more broadly: Samples came from the United States, Italy and Spain, spanning acute and convalescent COVID-19.

Some clones are missing from TCRdb's copy, which holds only in-frame ones; the method was immunoSEQ multiplex PCR. The data hold hundreds of thousands of clones, with about nine tenths observed a single time. In terms of age and location, participants ranged from roughly 18 to 89 years and lived in about 25 US areas. Participants had their cohort set by participant-reported clinical history. This CDR3 contains 19 residues. CDR1 and CDR2 from the germline V gene are SGHRS and YFSETQ. Germline trimming cut 1 base from V and 2 bases from J; bases unmatched to any gene: 14. This clonotype was obtained from a woman aged 25-40 years with acute COVID-19. The sequenced material came from PBMCs or T cells enriched from blood (not recorded which). The chain recombines TRBV5-1 with TRBJ2-1; 8 nucleotides agree with TRBD2. CDR3 sequence reads: CASSLTTSGGGTPYNEQFF. In DNA form, the CDR3 reads TGCGCCAGCAGCTTGACAACTAGCGGAGGAGGGACACCCTACAATGAGCAGTTCTTC. Full variable domain (remainder filled in from reference TRBV5-1 and TRBJ2-1): KAGVTQTPRYLIKTRGQQVTLSCSPISGHRSVSWYQQTPGQGLQFLFEYFSETQRNKGNFPGRFSGRQFSNSRSEMNVSTLELGDSALYLCASSLTTSGGGTPYNEQFFGPGTRLTVL.